This TCR beta chain was sequenced in a study of shared clonotypes between healthy human individuals. This CDR3 is built from 14 residues. From germline, CDR1 is SGHAT and CDR2 FQNNGV. The V gene lost 5 bases and the J gene lost 5 bases, with 15 bases spanning the gap. Terminally differentiated effector memory CD45RA+ cells were left out of the naive CD8 fraction, which was CD45RO-negative and positively selected for CCR7. The data were produced by immunoSEQ multiplex PCR, yet TCRdb's version contains in-frame clones alone and is incomplete. The data show about 2.1 million clones, around 93% seen once.

Sequencing was performed on naive CD8+ T cells from PBMCs. This TCR came from a man in his late teens or twenties in good health. Some clones in this sample may be carry-over from other donors' samples. V is TRBV11-2 and J is TRBJ1-1; D possibly corresponds to TRBD1 (5 bases). The CDR3 DNA reads as TGTGCCAGCAGCCCCAGGGAGGGGAGGACTGAAGCTTTCTTT. Its protein product is CASSPREGRTEAFF.